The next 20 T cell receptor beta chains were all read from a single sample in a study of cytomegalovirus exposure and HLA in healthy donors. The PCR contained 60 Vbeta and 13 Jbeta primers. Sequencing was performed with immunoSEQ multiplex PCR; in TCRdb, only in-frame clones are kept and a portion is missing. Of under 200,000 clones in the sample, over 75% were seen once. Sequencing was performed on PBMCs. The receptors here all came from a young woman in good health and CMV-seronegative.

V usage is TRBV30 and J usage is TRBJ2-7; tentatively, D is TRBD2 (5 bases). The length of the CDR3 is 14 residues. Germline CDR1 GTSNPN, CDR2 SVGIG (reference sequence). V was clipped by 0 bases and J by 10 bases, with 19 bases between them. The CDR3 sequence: CAWSVELAGAFQYF. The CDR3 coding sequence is TGTGCCTGGAGTGTTGAGCTAGCTGGCGCCTTTCAGTACTTC.

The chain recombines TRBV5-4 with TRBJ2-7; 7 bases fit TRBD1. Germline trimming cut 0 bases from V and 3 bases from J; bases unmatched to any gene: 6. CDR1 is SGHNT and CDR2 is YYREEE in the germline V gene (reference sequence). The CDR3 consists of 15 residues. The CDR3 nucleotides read TGTGCCAGCAGCTTGGGCCGGGACAGCAGCTACGAGCAGTACTTC. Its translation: CASSLGRDSSYEQYF.

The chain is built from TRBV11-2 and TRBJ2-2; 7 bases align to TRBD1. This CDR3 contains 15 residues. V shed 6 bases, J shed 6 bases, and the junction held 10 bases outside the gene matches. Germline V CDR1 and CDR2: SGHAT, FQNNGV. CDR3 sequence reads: CASSWQGGLSGELFF. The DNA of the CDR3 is TGTGCCAGCAGTTGGCAAGGGGGCCTATCCGGGGAGCTGTTTTTT. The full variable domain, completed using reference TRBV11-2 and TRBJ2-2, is EAGVAQSPRYKIIEKRQSVAFWCNPISGHATLYWYQQILGQGPKLLIQFQNNGVVDDSQLPKDRFSAERLKGVDSTLKIQPAKLEDSAVYLCASSWQGGLSGELFFGEGSRLTVL.

The CDR3 spells CASSFSKGTGKETQYF. The CDR3 DNA is TGCGCCAGCAGCTTCTCAAAGGGGACAGGGAAAGAGACCCAGTACTTC. This chain links TRBV5-1 with TRBJ2-5; the match to TRBD1 covers 9 bases. Germline V CDR1 and CDR2: SGHRS, YFSETQ. The CDR3 loop spans 16 amino acids. After removal of 2 bases from V and 3 bases from J, the junction contained 8 bases not matched to a gene. Filled out from reference TRBV5-1 and TRBJ2-5, the complete variable domain reads KAGVTQTPRYLIKTRGQQVTLSCSPISGHRSVSWYQQTPGQGLQFLFEYFSETQRNKGNFPGRFSGRQFSNSRSEMNVSTLELGDSALYLCASSFSKGTGKETQYFGPGTRLLVL.

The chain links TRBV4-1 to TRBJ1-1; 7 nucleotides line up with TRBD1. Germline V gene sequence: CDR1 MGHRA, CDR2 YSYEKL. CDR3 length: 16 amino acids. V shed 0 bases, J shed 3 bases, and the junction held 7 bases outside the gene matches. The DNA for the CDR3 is TGCGCCAGCAGCCAAGATACAACAGGGGTCTACACTGAAGCTTTCTTT. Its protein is CASSQDTTGVYTEAFF.

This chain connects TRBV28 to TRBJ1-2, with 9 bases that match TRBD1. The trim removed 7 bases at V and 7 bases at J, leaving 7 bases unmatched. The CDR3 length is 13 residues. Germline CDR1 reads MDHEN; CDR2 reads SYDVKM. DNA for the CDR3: TGTGCCAGCACACAGGGGGCGATGGCTGGCTACACCTTC. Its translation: CASTQGAMAGYTF.

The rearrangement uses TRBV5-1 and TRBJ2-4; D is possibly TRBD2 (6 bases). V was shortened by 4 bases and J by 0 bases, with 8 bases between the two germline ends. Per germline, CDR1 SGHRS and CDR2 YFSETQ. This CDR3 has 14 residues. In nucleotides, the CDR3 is TGCGCCAGCAGCCCGGGACTAGCCAAAAACATTCAGTACTTC. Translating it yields CASSPGLAKNIQYF.

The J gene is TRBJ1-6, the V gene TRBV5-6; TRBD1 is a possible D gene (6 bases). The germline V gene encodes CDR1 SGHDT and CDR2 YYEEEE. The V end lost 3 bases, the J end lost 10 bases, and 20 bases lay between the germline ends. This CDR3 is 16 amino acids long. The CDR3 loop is CASSYGQPSRTSPLHF. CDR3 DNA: TGTGCCAGCAGCTACGGACAGCCGTCGAGAACATCACCCCTCCACTTT.

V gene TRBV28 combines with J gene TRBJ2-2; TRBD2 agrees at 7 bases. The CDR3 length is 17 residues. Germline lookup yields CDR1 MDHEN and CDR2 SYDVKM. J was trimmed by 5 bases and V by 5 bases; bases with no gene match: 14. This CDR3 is CASSVLDRAGATGELFF. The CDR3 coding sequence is TGTGCCAGCAGTGTACTAGACCGGGCGGGAGCGACCGGGGAGCTGTTTTTT.

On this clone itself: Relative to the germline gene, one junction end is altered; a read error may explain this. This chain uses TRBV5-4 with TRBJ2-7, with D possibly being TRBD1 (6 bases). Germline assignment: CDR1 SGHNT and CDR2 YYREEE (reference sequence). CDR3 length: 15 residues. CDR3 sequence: CASSRSQGTWYERYF. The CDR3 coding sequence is TGTGCCAGCAGCAGGAGCCAGGGGACGTGGTACGAGCGGTACTTC.

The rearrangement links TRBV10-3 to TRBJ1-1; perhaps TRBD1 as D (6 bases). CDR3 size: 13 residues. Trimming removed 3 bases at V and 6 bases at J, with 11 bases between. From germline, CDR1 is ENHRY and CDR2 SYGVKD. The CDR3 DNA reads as TGTGCCATCAGTGAAGCAGGGGATGCTGAAGCTTTCTTT. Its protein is CAISEAGDAEAFF.

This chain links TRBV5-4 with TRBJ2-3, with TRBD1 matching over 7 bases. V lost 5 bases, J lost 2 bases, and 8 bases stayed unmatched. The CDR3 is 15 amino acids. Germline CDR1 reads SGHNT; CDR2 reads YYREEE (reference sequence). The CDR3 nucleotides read TGTGCCAGCAGACCGGGACAGTCCATCACAGATACGCAGTATTTT. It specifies CASRPGQSITDTQYF.

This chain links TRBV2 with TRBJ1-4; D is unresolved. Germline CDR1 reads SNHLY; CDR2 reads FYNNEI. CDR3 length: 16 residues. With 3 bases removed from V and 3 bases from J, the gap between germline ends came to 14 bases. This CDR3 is CASSESPPWPNEKLFF. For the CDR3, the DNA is TGTGCCAGCAGTGAGTCTCCCCCTTGGCCTAATGAAAAACTGTTTTTT.

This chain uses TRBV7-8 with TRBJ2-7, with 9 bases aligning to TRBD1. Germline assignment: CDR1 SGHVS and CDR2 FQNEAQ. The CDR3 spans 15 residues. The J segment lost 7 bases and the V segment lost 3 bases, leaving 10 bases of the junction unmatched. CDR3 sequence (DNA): TGTGCCAGCAGCTTTGTGACGGGACAGGGAGGTGAGCAGTACTTC. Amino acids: CASSFVTGQGGEQYF.

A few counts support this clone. The CDR3 reads CASSPEVVQGARGYTF. The CDR3 coding sequence is TGCGCCAGCAGCCCGGAGGTCGTACAGGGGGCACGGGGCTACACCTTC. V and J are TRBV5-1 and TRBJ1-2; 9 bases are shared with TRBD1. Germline V gene data show CDR1 as SGHRS and CDR2 as YFSETQ. The CDR3 covers 16 residues. Germline trimming cut 4 bases from V and 8 bases from J; bases unmatched to any gene: 15.

The CDR3 is CASSQVTDKAYEQYF. The DNA of the CDR3 is TGTGCCAGCAGCCAAGTAACCGACAAGGCCTACGAGCAGTACTTC. This chain links TRBV4-2 with TRBJ2-7; unclear D gene. Germline loops: CDR1 LGHNA, CDR2 YNFKEQ. The CDR3 length is 15 residues. Trimming cost V 1 base and J 2 bases, with 12 bases left between them.

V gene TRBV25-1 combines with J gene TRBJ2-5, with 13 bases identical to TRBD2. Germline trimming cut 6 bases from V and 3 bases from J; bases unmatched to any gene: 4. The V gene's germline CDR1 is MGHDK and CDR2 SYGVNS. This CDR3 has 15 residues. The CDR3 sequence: CASSLGTSGKETQYF. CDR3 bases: TGTGCCAGCAGCCTCGGGACTAGCGGGAAAGAGACCCAGTACTTC.

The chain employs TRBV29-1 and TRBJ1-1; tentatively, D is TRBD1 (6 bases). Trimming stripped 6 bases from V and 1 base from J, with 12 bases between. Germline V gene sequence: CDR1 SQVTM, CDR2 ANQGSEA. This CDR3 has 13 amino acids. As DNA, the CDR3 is TGCAGCGTCGGTAAGGGACAGAACACTGAAGCTTTCTTT. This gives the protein CSVGKGQNTEAFF.

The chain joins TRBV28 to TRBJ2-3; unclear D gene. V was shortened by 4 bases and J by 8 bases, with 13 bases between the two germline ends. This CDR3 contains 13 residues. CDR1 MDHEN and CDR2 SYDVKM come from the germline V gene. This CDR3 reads CASSSSLLPTQYF. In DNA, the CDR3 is TGTGCCAGCAGTTCCAGTCTCCTCCCTACGCAGTATTTT.

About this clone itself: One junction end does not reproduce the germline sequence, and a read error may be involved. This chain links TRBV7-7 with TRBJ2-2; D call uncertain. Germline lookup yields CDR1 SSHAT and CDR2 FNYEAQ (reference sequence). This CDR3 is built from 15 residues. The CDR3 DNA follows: TGTGCTAGCAGCCGCGAGAGAGCCCCCACCGGGGAGCTGTTTTTT. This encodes CASSRERAPTGELFF.